These T cell receptor beta chains were read from a single sample in a study of shared clonotypes between healthy human individuals. Some clones are missing from TCRdb's copy, which holds only in-frame ones; the method was immunoSEQ multiplex PCR. The data hold fewer than 3 million clones, with 92% observed a single time. The material sequenced was naive CD4+ T cells from PBMCs. Receptors were obtained from a man younger than 35 in good health. Some clones in this sample may be carry-over from other donors' samples. CDR3s include the opening cysteine and the closing phenylalanine or tryptophan. D genes are given only for firm matches. Size values are once, few and many counts, or a class for expanded clones, and some rows have none.

j_call,cdr3_length,d_call,v_call,clone_size,cdr3_aa,cdr3_nt
TRBJ2-4,13,TRBD2,TRBV6-5,-,CASNQGLAGEKYF,TGTGCCAGCAATCAAGGACTAGCGGGAGAGAAGTACTTC
TRBJ2-7,14,TRBD2,TRBV6-6,once,CASSPVAGLYEQYF,TGTGCCAGCAGTCCGGTAGCGGGACTCTACGAGCAGTACTTC
TRBJ1-3,18,-,TRBV28,-,CASSLKLADSGSGNTIYF,TGTGCCAGCAGTCTGAAGCTTGCGGACTCGGGCTCTGGAAACACCATATATTTT
TRBJ2-7,18,-,TRBV25-1,-,CASSGNLGRPGSSYEQYF,TGTGCCAGCAGTGGAAACCTCGGACGCCCGGGGAGCTCCTACGAGCAGTACTTC
TRBJ2-6,17,-,TRBV27,-,CASSLRGPSSGANVLTF,TGTGCCAGCAGTTTGAGGGGCCCGAGCTCTGGGGCCAACGTCCTGACTTTC
TRBJ1-2,11,-,TRBV9,-,CASSAYYGYTF,TGTGCCAGCAGCGCGTATTATGGCTACACCTTC
TRBJ1-1,13,TRBD1,TRBV7-8,once,CASSLTGGAEAFF,TGTGCCAGCAGCTTAACAGGGGGCGCTGAAGCTTTCTTT
TRBJ2-3,16,TRBD2,TRBV5-1,-,CASSRGGLAGVDTQYF,TGCGCCAGCAGCCGTGGAGGGCTAGCGGGAGTAGATACGCAGTATTTT
TRBJ2-3,16,TRBD1,TRBV28,once,CASTPRRTGRTDTQYF,TGTGCCAGCACTCCCCGTCGGACAGGAAGGACAGATACGCAGTATTTT
TRBJ2-1,12,-,TRBV11-2,-,CASVDSYNEQFF,TGTGCCAGCGTAGACTCCTACAATGAGCAGTTCTTC
TRBJ2-1,13,-,TRBV7-2,-,CASSPPAGSEQFF,TGTGCCAGCAGCCCTCCCGCGGGCAGTGAGCAGTTCTTC
TRBJ1-2,17,TRBD1,TRBV10-3,-,CAISYLPGQGIFYGYTF,TGTGCCATCAGTTATCTACCGGGACAGGGAATTTTCTATGGCTACACCTTC
TRBJ2-5,13,-,TRBV5-1,-,CASSNSVKETQYF,TGCGCCAGCAGCAACAGCGTAAAAGAGACCCAGTACTTC
TRBJ1-1,20,-,TRBV10-3,-,CAISEPAGGVTLPLNTEAFF,TGTGCCATCAGTGAGCCGGCCGGGGGGGTCACCCTTCCATTGAACACTGAAGCTTTCTTT
TRBJ2-2,15,-,TRBV7-7,once,CASSPLRDGAGELFF,TGTGCCAGCAGCCCGCTTAGGGATGGGGCCGGGGAGCTGTTTTTT
TRBJ2-3,13,-,TRBV6-5,-,CASSYSTTGTQYF,TGTGCCAGCAGTTACTCGACAACAGGGACGCAGTATTTT
TRBJ2-7,12,-,TRBV5-1,once,CASSPRGDEQYF,TGCGCCAGCAGTCCGAGGGGGGACGAGCAGTACTTC